This T cell receptor beta chain was found in a study of blood T cell repertoires in COVID-19. The wider study: T cells, B-cell-depleted T cells, or PBMCs provided the cDNA or gDNA that served as material.

Under the authors' procedure: Amplifying reference gene primers gave estimates of nucleated cell counts. Using immunoSEQ multiplex PCR, the repertoire was profiled, and TCRdb retains in-frame clones only, with some absent. Clone size and V and J calls were adopted from that table, with D and trimming inferred from the DNA. The sample records 350,000 to 400,000 clones, nearly 90% being singletons. The CDR3 length is 15 residues. Germline loops: CDR1 KGHDR, CDR2 SFDVKD. Trimming cost V 7 bases and J 8 bases; bases outside gene matches: 13. The specimen was peripheral blood. The receptor's source is a man younger than 35 with active or convalescent COVID-19. V is TRBV24-1 and J is TRBJ2-1; 7 bases align to TRBD1. The CDR3 DNA reads as TGTGCCACCAGCGACAGGGACGGGGTGGTCGATGAGCAGTTCTTC. It translates to CATSDRDGVVDEQFF.